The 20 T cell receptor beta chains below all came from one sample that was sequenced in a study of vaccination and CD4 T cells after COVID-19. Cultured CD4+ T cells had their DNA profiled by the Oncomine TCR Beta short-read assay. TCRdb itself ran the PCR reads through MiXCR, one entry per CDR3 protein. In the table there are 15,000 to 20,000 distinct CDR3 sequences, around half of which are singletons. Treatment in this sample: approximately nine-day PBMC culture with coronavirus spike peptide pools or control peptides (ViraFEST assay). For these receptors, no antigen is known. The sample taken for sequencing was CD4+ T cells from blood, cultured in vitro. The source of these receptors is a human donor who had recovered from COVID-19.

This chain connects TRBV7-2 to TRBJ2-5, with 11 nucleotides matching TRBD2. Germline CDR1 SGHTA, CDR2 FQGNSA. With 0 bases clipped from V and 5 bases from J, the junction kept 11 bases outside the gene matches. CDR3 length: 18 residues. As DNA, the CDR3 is TGTGCCAGCAGCTTAGCTTCGATAGCGGGAGGGCGTGGGGAGACCCAGTACTTC. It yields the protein CASSLASIAGGRGETQYF.

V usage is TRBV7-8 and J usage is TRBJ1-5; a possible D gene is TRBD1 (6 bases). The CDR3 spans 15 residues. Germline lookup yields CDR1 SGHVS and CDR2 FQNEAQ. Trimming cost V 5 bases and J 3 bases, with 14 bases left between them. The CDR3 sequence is CASSINRQANQPQHF. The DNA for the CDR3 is TGTGCCAGCAGCATCAACCGACAGGCCAATCAGCCCCAGCATTTT.

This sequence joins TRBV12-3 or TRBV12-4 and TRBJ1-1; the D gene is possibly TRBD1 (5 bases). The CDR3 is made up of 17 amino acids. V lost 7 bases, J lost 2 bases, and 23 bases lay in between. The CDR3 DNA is TGTGCCAGCACGCCTTCGGGACGGAGACCTTTTAACACTGAAGCTTTCTTT. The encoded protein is CASTPSGRRPFNTEAFF.

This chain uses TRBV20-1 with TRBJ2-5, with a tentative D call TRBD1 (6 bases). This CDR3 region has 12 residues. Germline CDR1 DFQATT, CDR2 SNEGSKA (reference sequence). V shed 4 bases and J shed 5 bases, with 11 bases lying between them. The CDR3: CSANRVSETQYF. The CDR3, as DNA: TGCAGTGCTAACAGGGTGTCGGAGACCCAGTACTTC.

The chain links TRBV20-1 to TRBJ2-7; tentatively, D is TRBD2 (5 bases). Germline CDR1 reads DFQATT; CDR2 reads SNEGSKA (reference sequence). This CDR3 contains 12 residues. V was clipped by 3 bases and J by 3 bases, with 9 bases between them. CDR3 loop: CSASPDFYEQYF. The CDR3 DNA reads TGCAGTGCTAGCCCGGACTTCTACGAGCAGTACTTC.

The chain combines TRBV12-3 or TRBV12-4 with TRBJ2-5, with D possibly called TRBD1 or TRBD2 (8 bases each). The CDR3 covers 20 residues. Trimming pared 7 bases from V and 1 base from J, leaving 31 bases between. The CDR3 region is CASTAGLVVDRGYAQETQYF. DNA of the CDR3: TGTGCCAGCACTGCGGGACTAGTCGTCGACAGGGGTTACGCCCAAGAGACCCAGTACTTC.

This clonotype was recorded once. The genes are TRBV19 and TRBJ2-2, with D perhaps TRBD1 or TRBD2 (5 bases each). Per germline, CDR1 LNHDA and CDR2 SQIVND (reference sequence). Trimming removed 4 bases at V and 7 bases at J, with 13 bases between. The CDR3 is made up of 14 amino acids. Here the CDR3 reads CASSKRQGNGELFF. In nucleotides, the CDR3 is TGTGCCAGTAGTAAGCGGCAGGGTAACGGGGAGCTGTTTTTT.

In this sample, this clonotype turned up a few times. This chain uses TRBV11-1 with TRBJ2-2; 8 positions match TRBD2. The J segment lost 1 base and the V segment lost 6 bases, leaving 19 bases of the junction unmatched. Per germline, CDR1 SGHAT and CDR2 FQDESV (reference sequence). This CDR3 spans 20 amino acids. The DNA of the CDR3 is TGTGCCAGCAGTTCTGGAGCGGGGGTGGCTAGCGGCCTGAACACCGGGGAGCTGTTTTTT. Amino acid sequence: CASSSGAGVASGLNTGELFF.

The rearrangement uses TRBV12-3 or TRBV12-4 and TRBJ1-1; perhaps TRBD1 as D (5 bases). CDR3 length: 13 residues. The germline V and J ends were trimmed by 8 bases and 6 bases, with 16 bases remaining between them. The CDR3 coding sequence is TGTGCCAGCTCTCCGGGTTGGGGCGCTGAAGCTTTCTTT. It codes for CASSPGWGAEAFF.

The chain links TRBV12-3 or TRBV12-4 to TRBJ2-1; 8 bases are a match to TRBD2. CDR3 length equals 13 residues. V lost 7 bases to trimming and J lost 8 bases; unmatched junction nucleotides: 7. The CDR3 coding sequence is TGTGCCAGCAACGGGAGGGCGGGGGATGAGCAGTTCTTC. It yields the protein CASNGRAGDEQFF.

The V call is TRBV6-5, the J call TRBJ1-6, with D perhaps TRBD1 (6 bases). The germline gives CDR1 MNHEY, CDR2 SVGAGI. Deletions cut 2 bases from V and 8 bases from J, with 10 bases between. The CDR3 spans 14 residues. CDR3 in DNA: TGTGCCAGCAGTTACGGGGCAGGGGATTCACCCCTCCACTTT. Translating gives CASSYGAGDSPLHF.

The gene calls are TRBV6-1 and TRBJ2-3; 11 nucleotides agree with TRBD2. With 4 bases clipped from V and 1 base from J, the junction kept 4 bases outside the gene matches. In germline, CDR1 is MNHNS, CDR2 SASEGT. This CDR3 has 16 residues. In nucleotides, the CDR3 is TGTGCCAGCAGTGGGCAGACTAGCGGGGGCACAGATACGCAGTATTTT. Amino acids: CASSGQTSGGTDTQYF.

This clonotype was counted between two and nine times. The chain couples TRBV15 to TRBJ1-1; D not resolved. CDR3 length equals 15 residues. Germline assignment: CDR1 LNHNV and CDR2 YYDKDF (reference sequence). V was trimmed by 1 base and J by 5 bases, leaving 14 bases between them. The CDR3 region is CATSRGGVKGTEAFF. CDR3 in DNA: TGTGCCACCAGCAGAGGCGGGGTGAAAGGGACTGAAGCTTTCTTT.

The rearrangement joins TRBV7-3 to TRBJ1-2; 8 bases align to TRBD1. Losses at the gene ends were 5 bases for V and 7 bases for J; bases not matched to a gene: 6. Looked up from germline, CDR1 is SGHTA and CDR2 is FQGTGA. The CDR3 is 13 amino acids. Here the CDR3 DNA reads TGTGCCAGCAGCAAGGACAGGGATCGTGGCTACACCTTC. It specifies CASSKDRDRGYTF.

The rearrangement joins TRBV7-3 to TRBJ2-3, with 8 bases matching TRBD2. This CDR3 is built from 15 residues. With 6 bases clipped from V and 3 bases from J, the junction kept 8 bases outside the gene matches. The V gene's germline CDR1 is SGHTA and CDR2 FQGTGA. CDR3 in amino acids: CASSYGRGATDTQYF. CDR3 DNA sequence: TGTGCCAGCAGTTACGGGAGGGGGGCAACAGATACGCAGTATTTT.

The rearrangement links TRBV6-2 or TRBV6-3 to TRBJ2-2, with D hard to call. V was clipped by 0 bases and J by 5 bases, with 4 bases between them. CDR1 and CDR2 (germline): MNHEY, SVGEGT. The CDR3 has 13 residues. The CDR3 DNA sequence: TGTGCCAGCAGTTACTCGGAGACCGGGGAGCTGTTTTTT. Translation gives CASSYSETGELFF.

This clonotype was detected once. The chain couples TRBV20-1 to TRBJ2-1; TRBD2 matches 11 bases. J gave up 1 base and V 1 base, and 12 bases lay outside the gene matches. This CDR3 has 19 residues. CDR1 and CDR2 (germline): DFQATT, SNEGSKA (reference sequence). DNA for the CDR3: TGCAGTGCTAGAGTTAGCGGGAGGGCATCTTTAAGTTCCTACAATGAGCAGTTCTTC. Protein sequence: CSARVSGRASLSSYNEQFF.

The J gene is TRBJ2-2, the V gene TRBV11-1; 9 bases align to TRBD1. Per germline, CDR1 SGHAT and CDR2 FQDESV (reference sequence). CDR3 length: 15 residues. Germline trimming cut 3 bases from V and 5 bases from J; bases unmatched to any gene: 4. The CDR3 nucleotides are TGTGCCAGCAGCTTGACAGGGGGAAAGACCGGGGAGCTGTTTTTT. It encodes CASSLTGGKTGELFF.

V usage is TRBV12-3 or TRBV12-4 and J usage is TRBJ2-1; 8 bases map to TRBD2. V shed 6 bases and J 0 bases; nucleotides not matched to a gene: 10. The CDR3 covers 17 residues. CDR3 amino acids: CASSIRLSGGSYNEQFF. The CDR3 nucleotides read TGTGCCAGCAGCATAAGACTCAGCGGGGGCTCCTACAATGAGCAGTTCTTC.

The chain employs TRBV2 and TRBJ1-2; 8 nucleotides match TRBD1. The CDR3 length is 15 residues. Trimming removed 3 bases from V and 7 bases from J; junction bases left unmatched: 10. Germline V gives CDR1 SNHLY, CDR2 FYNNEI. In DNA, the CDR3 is TGTGCCAGCAGTGAGAGGCAGGGGGCGGCGGGTGGCTACACCTTC. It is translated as CASSERQGAAGGYTF.